The clone carrying this T cell receptor (beta chain) was seen at least ten times. Antigen specificity is unknown. Germline CDR1 DFQATT, CDR2 SNEGSKA (reference sequence). The CDR3 sequence is 16 residues long. Trimming removed 0 bases from V and 5 bases from J; junction bases left unmatched: 11. This sample is drawn from a study of naive and memory T cell subsets. Blood and skin TCR RNA was reverse transcribed with alpha and beta constant primers. Amplification of ligated cDNA took four PCR rounds with SP2 and nested alpha and beta constant primers. TCRdb processed the 5' RACE reads anew with MiXCR; each CDR3 protein has one entry. Of tens of thousands of distinct CDR3 sequences listed, 20% to 25% are singletons. Adult healthy volunteers gave 2.5 ml peripheral blood for whole-blood RNA. General study findings and limits: This RNA-based method may be sensitive to activation-related transcript changes.

V usage is TRBV20-1 and J usage is TRBJ2-7, with 9 positions matching TRBD2. This TCR was sampled from a female donor in good health. As DNA, the CDR3 is TGCAGTGCTAGAGATCTTGGGCTAGCGGGACCAGACGAGCAGTACTTC. Protein product: CSARDLGLAGPDEQYF.